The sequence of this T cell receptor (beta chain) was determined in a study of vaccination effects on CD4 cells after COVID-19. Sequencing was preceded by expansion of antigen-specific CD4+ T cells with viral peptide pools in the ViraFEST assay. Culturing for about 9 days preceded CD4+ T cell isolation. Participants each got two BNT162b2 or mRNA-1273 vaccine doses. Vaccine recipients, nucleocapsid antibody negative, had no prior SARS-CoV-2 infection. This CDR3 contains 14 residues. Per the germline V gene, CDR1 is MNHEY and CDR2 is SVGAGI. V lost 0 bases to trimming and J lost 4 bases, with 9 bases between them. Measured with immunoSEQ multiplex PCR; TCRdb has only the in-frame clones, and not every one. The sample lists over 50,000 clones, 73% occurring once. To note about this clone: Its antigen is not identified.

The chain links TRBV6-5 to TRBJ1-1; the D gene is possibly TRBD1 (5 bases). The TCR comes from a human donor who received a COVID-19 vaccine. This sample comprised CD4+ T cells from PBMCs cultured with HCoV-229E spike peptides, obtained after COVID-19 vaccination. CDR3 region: CASSYSGETTEAFF. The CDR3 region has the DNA TGTGCCAGCAGTTACTCGGGGGAGACCACTGAAGCTTTCTTT.